This entry is about one T cell receptor beta chain. This table comes from immunoSEQ multiplex PCR, and its TCRdb copy is limited to in-frame clones, with some not included. The sample carries millions of clones, around nine tenths recorded once. Donors had no recently reported acute infections or vaccinations and were HIV-negative. In germline, CDR1 is LNHDA, CDR2 SQIVND (reference sequence). This CDR3 has 16 residues. The V gene end was trimmed by 4 bases and the J gene end by 5 bases; junction bases not matched to a gene: 10. This record belongs to a study of shared clonotypes between healthy human individuals.

Sequenced material: naive CD4+ T cells sorted from blood. Subset specified: CD45RA+ positively selected. The source of this sequence is a man aged 18 to 30 in good health. The chain joins TRBV19 to TRBJ1-4; 7 nucleotides agree with TRBD1. The CDR3 spells CASSTSAGTVNEKLFF. CDR3 sequence (DNA): TGTGCCAGTAGTACGAGCGCCGGGACAGTAAATGAAAAACTGTTTTTT.